These 29 T cell receptor beta chains were sequenced from one sample in a study of T cells in localized non-small cell lung cancer. Method: immunoSEQ multiplex PCR; TCRdb's copy keeps in-frame clones and lacks some. The sample records about 40,000 clones, 70% to 90% being singletons. The sample was peripheral blood, taken before any cancer treatment. Every receptor here comes from a man aged 40-75 years with stage I lung adenocarcinoma.

This clone has a single count. This chain links TRBV5-6 with TRBJ2-5; the D is unclear. The CDR3 covers 14 residues. V lost 1 base to trimming and J lost 0 bases, with 7 bases between them. Germline V gene data show CDR1 as SGHDT and CDR2 as YYEEEE. The CDR3 DNA sequence: TGTGCCAGCAGCTTGCGAGATAACCAAGAGACCCAGTACTTC. Amino acid sequence: CASSLRDNQETQYF.

V and J are TRBV2 and TRBJ2-1, with 8 positions matching TRBD2. Germline CDR1 reads SNHLY; CDR2 reads FYNNEI. The CDR3 runs to 16 residues. J lost 4 bases, V lost 1 base, and 6 bases had no gene match. Here the CDR3 reads CASSEVGTRTYNEQFF. The CDR3 DNA reads as TGTGCCAGCAGTGAAGTGGGGACTAGAACTTACAATGAGCAGTTCTTC. The full variable domain, in which reference TRBV2 and TRBJ2-1 provide the parts outside the CDR3, is EPEVTQTPSHQVTQMGQEVILRCVPISNHLYFYWYRQILGQKVEFLVSFYNNEISEKSEIFDDQFSVERPDGSNFTLKIRSTKLEDSAMYFCASSEVGTRTYNEQFFGPGTRLTVL.

V and J are TRBV5-5 and TRBJ2-1; possible D gene TRBD2, 6 bases. The CDR3 runs 16 residues. Germline V gene lookup returns CDR1 SGHKS and CDR2 YYEKEE (reference sequence). V shed 0 bases and J shed 7 bases, with 17 bases lying between them. The CDR3 sequence: CASSLGGVMVGNEQFF. The CDR3 nucleotides read TGTGCCAGCAGCTTGGGCGGGGTTATGGTCGGGAATGAGCAGTTCTTC. The complete variable domain, with remaining parts taken from reference TRBV5-5 and TRBJ2-1, reads DAGVTQSPTHLIKTRGQQVTLRCSPISGHKSVSWYQQVLGQGPQFIFQYYEKEERGRGNFPDRFSARQFPNYSSELNVNALLLGDSALYLCASSLGGVMVGNEQFFGPGTRLTVL.

The chain combines TRBV28 with TRBJ2-7, with TRBD1 matching 7 bases. The CDR3 has 17 amino acids. The J segment lost 3 bases and the V segment lost 3 bases, leaving 14 bases of the junction unmatched. Germline V gives CDR1 MDHEN, CDR2 SYDVKM. CDR3: CASSLTLFTQGNYEQYF. In nucleotides, the CDR3 is TGTGCCAGCAGTTTGACCCTCTTCACACAGGGGAACTACGAGCAGTACTTC. The entire variable domain, with the rest obtained from reference TRBV28 and TRBJ2-7, is as follows: DVKVTQSSRYLVKRTGEKVFLECVQDMDHENMFWYRQDPGLGLRLIYFSYDVKMKEKGDIPEGYSVSREKKERFSLILESASTNQTSMYLCASSLTLFTQGNYEQYFGPGTRLTVT.

The chain combines TRBV5-1 with TRBJ2-2; D unclear. V was shortened by 0 bases and J by 6 bases, with 6 bases between the two germline ends. The CDR3 is 13 amino acids. Germline lookup yields CDR1 SGHRS and CDR2 YFSETQ. The CDR3 loop reads CASSLGRAGELFF. CDR3 DNA: TGCGCCAGCAGCTTGGGGAGAGCCGGGGAGCTGTTTTTT. Full variable domain (remainder filled in from reference TRBV5-1 and TRBJ2-2): KAGVTQTPRYLIKTRGQQVTLSCSPISGHRSVSWYQQTPGQGLQFLFEYFSETQRNKGNFPGRFSGRQFSNSRSEMNVSTLELGDSALYLCASSLGRAGELFFGEGSRLTVL.

The CDR3 DNA reads as TGCGCCAGCAGCTTGGCAGCTAGCGGGAACACCGGGGAGCTGTTTTTT. Translating it yields CASSLAASGNTGELFF. The V and J genes are TRBV5-1 and TRBJ2-2; 7 bases line up with TRBD2. The CDR3 has 16 amino acids. CDR1 is SGHRS, CDR2 YFSETQ, per germline. J was trimmed by 1 base and V by 0 bases; bases with no gene match: 3.

The chain uses TRBV5-4 and TRBJ2-7; no definite D call. Trimming shortened V by 4 bases and J by 3 bases, and 14 bases separated the two germline ends. CDR1 is SGHNT and CDR2 is YYREEE in the germline V gene (reference sequence). This CDR3 is 14 amino acids long. The CDR3 DNA is TGTGCCAGCAGCCGAAGACCTATTGACTACGAGCAGTACTTC. Amino acids: CASSRRPIDYEQYF. The full variable domain, its missing parts supplied by reference TRBV5-4 and TRBJ2-7, is ETGVTQSPTHLIKTRGQQVTLRCSSQSGHNTVSWYQQALGQGPQFIFQYYREEENGRGNFPPRFSGLQFPNYSSELNVNALELDDSALYLCASSRRPIDYEQYFGPGTRLTVT.

This clone was recorded only once. J is TRBJ1-5 and V is TRBV19, with 8 positions matching TRBD1. Germline V gene lookup returns CDR1 LNHDA and CDR2 SQIVND (reference sequence). V was clipped by 4 bases and J by 7 bases; unmatched bases: 12. The CDR3 extends over 16 amino acids. This CDR3 is CASSTSGTGSVQPQHF. For the CDR3, the DNA is TGTGCCAGTAGTACCTCCGGGACAGGATCAGTACAGCCCCAGCATTTT.

The V call is TRBV7-8, the J call TRBJ1-2, with D perhaps matching TRBD1 (5 bases). Trimming removed 5 bases from V and 7 bases from J, with 17 bases in between. CDR3 length equals 14 residues. CDR1 is SGHVS, CDR2 FQNEAQ, per germline. The CDR3 DNA sequence: TGTGCCAGCAGCCCCGTGACATCGGGGACTGGCTACACCTTC. This sequence encodes CASSPVTSGTGYTF.

The V call is TRBV7-9, the J call TRBJ2-5; 10 bases fit TRBD2. The trim removed 3 bases at V and 2 bases at J, leaving 3 bases unmatched. The CDR3 sequence is 15 residues long. Germline assignment: CDR1 SEHNR and CDR2 FQNEAQ (reference sequence). CDR3: CASSFLAGGQETQYF. The CDR3 region has the DNA TGTGCCAGCAGCTTCTTAGCGGGAGGTCAAGAGACCCAGTACTTC.

This chain connects TRBV5-4 to TRBJ2-7, with unresolved D. Germline CDR1 reads SGHNT; CDR2 reads YYREEE (reference sequence). The CDR3 spans 15 residues. V lost 0 bases and J 0 bases, leaving 10 bases between the germline ends. The CDR3 DNA reads as TGTGCCAGCAGCTTGGCCAGCTCCGACTCCTACGAGCAGTACTTC. The encoded protein is CASSLASSDSYEQYF.

The chain combines TRBV14 with TRBJ2-5, with D perhaps TRBD1 (6 bases). The CDR3 sequence is 16 residues long. Trimming cost V 0 bases and J 1 base, with 12 bases left between them. Per germline, CDR1 SGHDN and CDR2 FVKESK. The CDR3 DNA reads TGTGCCAGCAGCCAAGATCAGGGGCCGGCCCAAGAGACCCAGTACTTC. Translating it yields CASSQDQGPAQETQYF.

In this sample, this clone turned up once. This chain uses TRBV7-3 with TRBJ2-7; 9 bases line up with TRBD1. Germline loops: CDR1 SGHTA, CDR2 FQGTGA. This CDR3 region has 12 residues. After removal of 5 bases from V and 7 bases from J, the junction contained 3 bases not matched to a gene. CDR3 nucleotides: TGTGCCAGCAGCGTACAGGGGGCTGAGCAGTACTTC. Encoded protein: CASSVQGAEQYF.

V is TRBV6-5 and J is TRBJ1-4; perhaps TRBD1 as D (6 bases). Germline-derived CDR1 and CDR2 are MNHEY and SVGAGI. The CDR3 runs 15 residues. Deletions cut 6 bases from V and 7 bases from J, with 18 bases between. CDR3 sequence (DNA): TGTGCCAGCAGAACAATCCGAGGGGGTGCTGAAAAACTGTTTTTT. Its translation is CASRTIRGGAEKLFF.

The chain carries TRBV2 and TRBJ1-2, with TRBD1 matching over 7 bases. The junction had 18 bases not matched to a gene; V was cut back by 4 bases and J by 7 bases. CDR1 SNHLY and CDR2 FYNNEI come from the germline V gene. This CDR3 spans 17 amino acids. CDR3 in amino acids: CASSAVDRLLETSGYTF. CDR3 coding DNA: TGTGCCAGCAGTGCTGTGGACAGGTTGTTGGAAACTAGTGGCTACACCTTC. Based on the CDR3 plus reference TRBV2 and TRBJ1-2, the full variable domain is EPEVTQTPSHQVTQMGQEVILRCVPISNHLYFYWYRQILGQKVEFLVSFYNNEISEKSEIFDDQFSVERPDGSNFTLKIRSTKLEDSAMYFCASSAVDRLLETSGYTFGSGTRLTVV.

The chain has TRBV19 and TRBJ1-4; the D is unclear. The CDR3 spans 16 residues. V was cut by 3 bases and J by 0 bases, with 11 bases left in between. Germline CDR1 is LNHDA and CDR2 is SQIVND (reference sequence). The CDR3 coding sequence is TGTGCCAGTAGTATCTCAGTGATTACAACTAATGAAAAACTGTTTTTT. Its translation: CASSISVITTNEKLFF. Complete variable domain (other parts from reference TRBV19 and TRBJ1-4): DGGITQSPKYLFRKEGQNVTLSCEQNLNHDAMYWYRQDPGQGLRLIYYSQIVNDFQKGDIAEGYSVSREKKESFPLTVTSAQKNPTAFYLCASSISVITTNEKLFFGSGTQLSVL.

The CDR3 DNA is TGTGCCAGCAAGGATCAAGGAGTAGCGTGGGGCAATGAGCAGTTCTTC. Amino acid sequence: CASKDQGVAWGNEQFF. The V call is TRBV28, the J call TRBJ2-1; D is perhaps TRBD2 (5 bases). CDR1 and CDR2 from the germline V gene are MDHEN and SYDVKM. V dropped 7 bases and J dropped 6 bases, with 22 bases sitting between them. This CDR3 is 16 amino acids long.

The chain recombines TRBV7-2 with TRBJ2-3; 10 nucleotides match TRBD1. Unmatched junction bases numbered 6, after V lost 5 bases and J lost 4 bases. CDR1 and CDR2 (germline): SGHTA, FQGNSA. The CDR3 sequence is 15 residues long. DNA for the CDR3: TGTGCCAGCAGCCGTACCGGGACAGGGGCAGATACGCAGTATTTT. The encoded protein is CASSRTGTGADTQYF.

In the case of this clone: This sequence is one base from a far larger clone and is likely a read error. This rearrangement joins TRBV5-1 to TRBJ2-7; D might be TRBD1 (6 bases). V was pared by 4 bases and J by 4 bases, with 15 bases between. This CDR3 has 14 residues. Germline values: CDR1 SGHRS, CDR2 YFSETQ. The CDR3 DNA sequence: TGCGCCAGCAGCCCCCTGACAGGATCTTACGAGCAGTACTTC. It yields the protein CASSPLTGSYEQYF.

This clone was picked up a small number of times. The gene calls are TRBV7-2 and TRBJ1-2; TRBD1 agrees at 7 bases. Germline CDR1 reads SGHTA; CDR2 reads FQGNSA. The CDR3 is 11 residues long. With 5 bases clipped from V and 10 bases from J, the junction kept 4 bases outside the gene matches. CDR3 loop: CASSPGGAYTF. CDR3 nucleotide sequence: TGTGCCAGCAGCCCAGGGGGGGCCTACACCTTC. The entire variable domain, with the rest obtained from reference TRBV7-2 and TRBJ1-2, is as follows: GAGVSQSPSNKVTEKGKDVELRCDPISGHTALYWYRQSLGQGLEFLIYFQGNSAPDKSGLPSDRFSAERTGGSVSTLTIQRTQQEDSAVYLCASSPGGAYTFGSGTRLTVV.

The table lists this clone with a count of one. The CDR3 nucleotides read TGTGCCAGCAGCTTAGACTTCCTCTCCTACAATGAGCAGTTCTTC. Protein: CASSLDFLSYNEQFF. The gene calls are TRBV7-2 and TRBJ2-1, with unresolved D. Germline CDR1 is SGHTA and CDR2 is FQGNSA. Trimming cost V 1 base and J 0 bases, with 7 bases left between them. The length of the CDR3 is 15 residues.

The chain joins TRBV19 to TRBJ1-2; D uncertain. Germline CDR1 is LNHDA and CDR2 is SQIVND (reference sequence). The CDR3 consists of 14 residues. V was shortened by 4 bases and J by 0 bases, with 9 bases between the two germline ends. For the CDR3, the DNA is TGTGCCAGTAGTACCCAGAGGGCTAACTATGGCTACACCTTC. Protein product: CASSTQRANYGYTF.

The chain joins TRBV9 to TRBJ1-2; the match to TRBD1 covers 7 bases. Germline trimming cut 3 bases from V and 4 bases from J; bases unmatched to any gene: 3. The germline CDR1 and CDR2 sequences are SGDLS and YYNGEE. The CDR3 is 13 amino acids. The CDR3: CASSADRAYGYTF. CDR3 bases: TGTGCCAGCAGCGCAGACAGGGCCTATGGCTACACCTTC.

V usage is TRBV28 and J usage is TRBJ2-3; TRBD2 might be the D (5 bases). This CDR3 has 15 residues. V was pared by 7 bases and J by 6 bases, with 20 bases between. Germline V CDR1 and CDR2: MDHEN, SYDVKM. The CDR3 is CASTDHRTFTDTQYF. The CDR3 DNA reads as TGTGCCAGCACCGACCATAGGACTTTTACGGATACGCAGTATTTT.

This CDR3 is CASSFPAYPSYEQYF. The CDR3, as DNA: TGTGCCAGCAGCTTCCCCGCGTACCCATCCTACGAGCAGTACTTC. The rearrangement uses TRBV7-9 and TRBJ2-7; D is uncertain. V dropped 3 bases and J dropped 1 base, with 13 bases sitting between them. The CDR3 is 15 residues long. CDR1 and CDR2 (germline): SEHNR, FQNEAQ (reference sequence). Using reference TRBV7-9 and TRBJ2-7 for the parts outside the CDR3, the full variable domain is DTGVSQNPRHKITKRGQNVTFRCDPISEHNRLYWYRQTLGQGPEFLTYFQNEAQLEKSRLLSDRFSAERPKGSFSTLEIQRTEQGDSAMYLCASSFPAYPSYEQYFGPGTRLTVT.

The chain uses TRBV5-1 and TRBJ2-7; D perhaps matches TRBD2 (5 bases). The CDR3 is 14 residues long. V was clipped by 4 bases and J by 2 bases, with 13 bases between them. Germline V gives CDR1 SGHRS, CDR2 YFSETQ. CDR3 amino acids: CASSTRTATYEQYF. In DNA form, the CDR3 reads TGCGCCAGCAGCACCCGGACTGCAACCTACGAGCAGTACTTC.

The chain couples TRBV4-1 to TRBJ2-7; D tentatively reads TRBD1 or TRBD2 (7 bases each). Germline loops: CDR1 MGHRA, CDR2 YSYEKL. The CDR3 runs 16 residues. V lost 0 bases and J 2 bases, leaving 14 bases between the germline ends. The CDR3 DNA reads as TGCGCCAGCAGCCAAGATCCGACAGGGAGGGCCTACGAGCAGTACTTC. Protein product: CASSQDPTGRAYEQYF.

The J gene is TRBJ1-5, the V gene TRBV2; D is possibly TRBD1 (5 bases). The CDR3 is made up of 14 amino acids. From germline, CDR1 is SNHLY and CDR2 FYNNEI. V gave up 3 bases and J gave up 7 bases, with 13 bases separating them. CDR3 loop: CASSDQRGSQPQHF. In DNA, the CDR3 is TGTGCCAGCAGTGACCAGCGGGGGAGCCAGCCCCAGCATTTT.

The genes are TRBV18 and TRBJ2-1, with TRBD2 identical over 9 bases. After removal of 3 bases from V and 4 bases from J, the junction contained 7 bases not matched to a gene. This CDR3 contains 16 residues. Germline CDR1 KGHSH, CDR2 LQKENI. CDR3 sequence (DNA): TGTGCCAGCTCACCTCCGACTAGCGGCCTATACAATGAGCAGTTCTTC. It yields the protein CASSPPTSGLYNEQFF.